A selection of T cell receptor beta chains follows, all from one sample in a study of shared clonotypes between healthy human individuals. The table came from immunoSEQ multiplex PCR; TCRdb's copy has only in-frame clones and leaves some out. The sample consists of about 550,000 clones, 95% to 96% of them appearing once. Sequencing input: naive CD8+ T cells sorted from blood. These receptors were taken from a young woman in good health. CDR3s include the opening cysteine and the closing phenylalanine or tryptophan. D genes are given only for firm matches. Part of the rows lack a size; the others show once, few, many or a class for expanded clones.

-	TRBV14	-	TRBJ2-3	17	TGTGCCAGCAGCCTAAATCCCTTTAGCGGTTGGGGAGATACGCAGTATTTT	CASSLNPFSGWGDTQYF
-	TRBV5-4	-	TRBJ1-2	12	TGTGCCAGCAGGATACCCGGGGGCGGCTACACCTTC	CASRIPGGGYTF
-	TRBV19	TRBD1	TRBJ2-7	14	TGTGCCAGTAGCGCCGGGACAGGGGGCTACCAGCAGTACTTC	CASSAGTGGYQQYF
-	TRBV29-1	-	TRBJ2-1	13	TGCAGCGTTGTATGGCGGACCTACAATGAGCAGTTCTTC	CSVVWRTYNEQFF
-	TRBV25-1	-	TRBJ2-7	14	TGTGCCAGCAGTGACCCGGAGAACAACTACGAGCAGTACTTC	CASSDPENNYEQYF
-	TRBV10-3	TRBD2	TRBJ2-1	14	TGTGCCATCAGTGAGGCTAGCGGCTACAATGAGCAGTTCTTC	CAISEASGYNEQFF
-	TRBV28	-	TRBJ1-1	13	TGTGCCAGCAGCTATACAGGGTCTGCTGAAGCTTTCTTT	CASSYTGSAEAFF
once	TRBV7-9	TRBD1	TRBJ1-2	18	TGTGCCAGCAGCTACAGAACGGGACAGGGGGGATCTAACTATGGCTACACCTTC	CASSYRTGQGGSNYGYTF
-	TRBV4-2	TRBD2	TRBJ2-7	12	TGTGCCAGCAGCCGGGGGGGGAACGAGCAGTACTTC	CASSRGGNEQYF
-	TRBV5-1	TRBD1	TRBJ2-3	16	TGCGCCAGCAGCCCAAGGACAGGGGAGGTAGTAAATACGCAGTATTTT	CASSPRTGEVVNTQYF
-	TRBV28	TRBD2	TRBJ2-7	14	TGTGCCAGCAGTTATCTAGCGGGAACATACGAGCAGTACTTC	CASSYLAGTYEQYF
-	TRBV27	TRBD1	TRBJ2-2	14	TGTGCCAGTACCGGGACAGGGACAACCGGGGAGCTGTTTTTT	CASTGTGTTGELFF
-	TRBV6-6	TRBD1	TRBJ2-2	15	TGTGCCAGCAGTCTCTCCACGGACAGGGCCGGGGAGCTGTTTTTT	CASSLSTDRAGELFF
-	TRBV2	-	TRBJ1-3	15	TGTGCCAGCAGTGAAACGGAGGGCTCTGGAAACACCATATATTTT	CASSETEGSGNTIYF